The 29 T cell receptor beta chains below all came from one sample that was sequenced in a study of T-cell reconstitution after alpha-beta-depleted transplantation in children. Unique molecular identifiers featured in how the TCRbeta library was prepared. Each CDR3 protein gets one entry after TCRdb re-called the PCR reads with MiXCR. There are roughly 670,000 distinct CDR3 sequences in the sample; roughly 13% occur only once, and approximately 0.8% lies in the top ten. The sequencing used PBMCs, collected before TCRalphabeta/CD19-depleted stem cell transplant. The receptors were sampled from a girl under 10 years old with congenital amegakaryocytic thrombocytopenia, due to receive a stem cell transplant.

This clonotype was observed at least ten times. V gene TRBV7-2 combines with J gene TRBJ2-1; D may correspond to TRBD1 or TRBD2 (6 bases each). From germline, CDR1 is SGHTA and CDR2 FQGNSA. V was cut by 5 bases and J by 6 bases, with 20 bases left in between. CDR3 length equals 16 residues. The CDR3 sequence is CASSPFWGAIVNEQFF. The CDR3 DNA reads as TGTGCCAGCAGCCCGTTTTGGGGGGCCATAGTCAATGAGCAGTTCTTC.

There are many counts of this clonotype. V usage is TRBV28 and J usage is TRBJ1-1; a weak D match, TRBD1 (6 bases). The V end lost 10 bases, the J end lost 0 bases, and 24 bases lay between the germline ends. CDR1 is MDHEN and CDR2 is SYDVKM in the germline V gene. There are 17 residues in the CDR3. CDR3 amino acids: CATTGGPNRALNTEAFF. CDR3 DNA sequence: TGTGCCACCACGGGGGGGCCGAACAGGGCGCTGAACACTGAAGCTTTCTTT. Looking up the rest from reference TRBV28 and TRBJ1-1 gives the full variable domain: DVKVTQSSRYLVKRTGEKVFLECVQDMDHENMFWYRQDPGLGLRLIYFSYDVKMKEKGDIPEGYSVSREKKERFSLILESASTNQTSMYLCATTGGPNRALNTEAFFGQGTRLTVV.

The chain has TRBV29-1 and TRBJ2-1; D is unclear. Germline lookup yields CDR1 SQVTM and CDR2 ANQGSEA. V lost 4 bases to trimming and J lost 4 bases, with 5 bases between them. The CDR3 consists of 11 residues. The CDR3 coding sequence is TGCAGCGTTGGTGGGTACAATGAGCAGTTCTTC. Its translation: CSVGGYNEQFF.

The chain couples TRBV28 to TRBJ2-7; 14 nucleotides align to TRBD2. V was pared by 5 bases and J by 6 bases, with 9 bases of the junction left unmatched. The CDR3 sequence is 16 residues long. Germline lookup yields CDR1 MDHEN and CDR2 SYDVKM. CDR3 nucleotide sequence: TGTGCCAGCAGTCCCGGGACTAGCGGGAGTGGAAGCGAGCAGTACTTC. Protein: CASSPGTSGSGSEQYF.

At least ten counts were recorded for this clonotype. The CDR3 loop reads CAISEFREGDTQYF. CDR3 nucleotides: TGTGCCATCAGTGAGTTCAGGGAGGGAGATACGCAGTATTTT. This chain links TRBV10-3 with TRBJ2-3; 7 bases agree with TRBD2. The CDR3 runs 14 residues. Looked up from germline, CDR1 is ENHRY and CDR2 is SYGVKD. V trimming: 1 base; J trimming: 5 bases; junction bases outside the gene matches: 3.

This clonotype has a count of ten or more. The rearrangement uses TRBV27 and TRBJ2-5; the match to TRBD2 covers 7 bases. In germline, CDR1 is MNHEY, CDR2 SMNVEV (reference sequence). This CDR3 has 12 residues. In DNA, the CDR3 is TGTGCAGCGGGGACTCCTTTAGAGACCCAGTACTTC. Translating it yields CAAGTPLETQYF.

This clonotype was counted a few times. The J gene is TRBJ1-2, the V gene TRBV4-1; 9 positions match TRBD1. There are 15 residues in the CDR3. The germline V gene has CDR1 MGHRA and CDR2 YSYEKL. J gave up 6 bases and V 4 bases, and 9 bases lay outside the gene matches. CDR3: CASSPSHRGQDGYTF. The DNA of the CDR3 is TGCGCCAGCAGCCCATCCCACAGGGGGCAGGATGGCTACACCTTC.

With respect to this clonotype: This could be a read error, since a much larger clone is one nucleotide away. Written as DNA, the CDR3 is TGTGCCAGCAGCCCCCCTTATAACGGGGTTGGTAAGGGCTACACCTTC. Its translation: CASSPPYNGVGKGYTF. This chain links TRBV7-9 with TRBJ1-2, with D unclear. The germline gives CDR1 SEHNR, CDR2 FQNEAQ (reference sequence). V lost 5 bases and J 8 bases, leaving 24 bases between the germline ends. CDR3 size: 16 residues.

This clonotype turned up a few times. This chain's CDR3 is CASSLEGVGVRATQYF. The CDR3 DNA follows: TGCGCCAGCAGCTTGGAAGGGGTCGGGGTTCGGGCTACGCAGTATTTT. This chain connects TRBV5-1 to TRBJ2-3; D could derive from TRBD1 or TRBD2 (5 bases each). Germline V gene lookup returns CDR1 SGHRS and CDR2 YFSETQ. V was cut by 0 bases and J by 8 bases, with 19 bases left in between. This CDR3 has 16 amino acids. The full variable domain, rest sourced from reference TRBV5-1 and TRBJ2-3, is KAGVTQTPRYLIKTRGQQVTLSCSPISGHRSVSWYQQTPGQGLQFLFEYFSETQRNKGNFPGRFSGRQFSNSRSEMNVSTLELGDSALYLCASSLEGVGVRATQYFGPGTRLTVL.

The chain joins TRBV25-1 to TRBJ2-7, with 7 bases fitting TRBD2. This CDR3 has 13 residues. Germline-derived CDR1 and CDR2 are MGHDK and SYGVNS. V shed 8 bases, J shed 5 bases, and the junction held 9 bases outside the gene matches. The CDR3 loop is CASEGGRINEQYF. CDR3 in DNA: TGTGCCAGCGAGGGAGGGAGAATCAACGAGCAGTACTTC.

This chain connects TRBV14 to TRBJ2-7; D unclear. V was pared by 5 bases and J by 5 bases, with 13 bases between. The germline V gene encodes CDR1 SGHDN and CDR2 FVKESK. This CDR3 has 13 residues. In DNA, the CDR3 is TGTGCCAGCAGCTCACATAACCACCACGAGCAGTACTTC. This translates into CASSSHNHHEQYF. Full variable domain (missing parts from reference TRBV14 and TRBJ2-7): EAGVTQFPSHSVIEKGQTVTLRCDPISGHDNLYWYRRVMGKEIKFLLHFVKESKQDESGMPNNRFLAERTGGTYSTLKVQPAELEDSGVYFCASSSHNHHEQYFGPGTRLTVT.

The chain joins TRBV10-3 to TRBJ2-3, with a weak D call TRBD1 (6 bases). The germline V gene has CDR1 ENHRY and CDR2 SYGVKD. V gave up 7 bases and J gave up 0 bases, with 11 bases separating them. This CDR3 comprises 14 residues. CDR3 coding DNA: TGTGCCATCACTTGGGACACTAGCACAGATACGCAGTATTTT. Encoded protein: CAITWDTSTDTQYF.

CDR3 coding DNA: TGTGCCAGCAGCTTAGACTCCCGAAACACCGGGGAGCTGTTTTTT. As protein: CASSLDSRNTGELFF. The chain combines TRBV7-9 with TRBJ2-2, with D unresolved. Germline lookup yields CDR1 SEHNR and CDR2 FQNEAQ (reference sequence). CDR3 size: 15 residues. V lost 1 base, J lost 2 bases, and 8 bases lay in between.

This clonotype has ten or more counts. V gene TRBV20-1 combines with J gene TRBJ2-2; TRBD2 is a possible D gene (6 bases). Trimming removed 6 bases at V and 1 base at J, with 18 bases between. This CDR3 has 16 residues. The germline CDR1 and CDR2 sequences are DFQATT and SNEGSKA (reference sequence). The CDR3 reads CSASPRGKVNTGELFF. CDR3 nucleotide sequence: TGCAGTGCCAGCCCGCGGGGCAAAGTGAACACCGGGGAGCTGTTTTTT.

This clonotype was counted between two and nine times. The chain joins TRBV7-9 to TRBJ2-1; 7 positions match TRBD2. This CDR3 is built from 15 residues. Germline V gene sequence: CDR1 SEHNR, CDR2 FQNEAQ (reference sequence). The V gene end was trimmed by 2 bases and the J gene end by 9 bases; junction bases not matched to a gene: 10. CDR3 protein: CASSLMGGRIGEQFF. In DNA form, the CDR3 reads TGTGCCAGCAGCTTAATGGGCGGGAGAATTGGTGAGCAGTTCTTC.

Many counts were recorded for this clonotype. The chain combines TRBV2 with TRBJ2-3; D is unclear. Germline V gene lookup returns CDR1 SNHLY and CDR2 FYNNEI. Trimming took 3 bases from V and 0 from J, leaving 7 bases between them. The CDR3 totals 14 residues. CDR3 nucleotides: TGTGCCAGCAGTGAGGAACCTAGCACAGATACGCAGTATTTT. This translates into CASSEEPSTDTQYF.

This clonotype was seen a few times. The chain recombines TRBV11-3 with TRBJ2-1; TRBD2 matches 7 bases. V lost 9 bases, J lost 3 bases, and 11 bases stayed unmatched. Germline CDR1 reads SGHNT; CDR2 reads YENEEA. This CDR3 has 15 residues. The CDR3 sequence is CASGSGGSSYNEQFF. As DNA, the CDR3 is TGTGCCAGTGGTAGCGGCGGGAGCAGCTACAATGAGCAGTTCTTC.

CDR3 protein: CASNLGANVLTF. As DNA, the CDR3 is TGTGCCAGCAACCTGGGGGCCAACGTCCTGACTTTC. V gene TRBV12-3 or TRBV12-4 combines with J gene TRBJ2-6; D remains unclear. Trimming shortened V by 7 bases and J by 4 bases, and 5 bases separated the two germline ends. The CDR3 has 12 amino acids.

The chain employs TRBV20-1 and TRBJ2-5, with TRBD2 matching over 10 bases. The CDR3 consists of 16 residues. Germline V gene data show CDR1 as DFQATT and CDR2 as SNEGSKA (reference sequence). V gave up 5 bases and J gave up 4 bases; unmatched junction bases: 13. This chain's CDR3 is CSARQPFSGRTETQYF. CDR3 bases: TGCAGTGCTCGACAGCCCTTTAGCGGGAGGACAGAGACCCAGTACTTC.

V gene TRBV10-3 combines with J gene TRBJ2-1, with D perhaps assigned TRBD1 or TRBD2 (5 bases each). This CDR3 spans 15 amino acids. CDR1 ENHRY and CDR2 SYGVKD come from the germline V gene. The V end was cut by 0 bases, the J end by 5 bases, with 11 bases between. The CDR3 region is CAISESYLGDNEQFF. CDR3 sequence (DNA): TGTGCCATCAGTGAGTCGTATTTGGGGGACAATGAGCAGTTCTTC.

The genes are TRBV5-1 and TRBJ2-3, with 8 bases identical to TRBD2. This CDR3 has 16 residues. With 1 base clipped from V and 2 bases from J, the junction kept 6 bases outside the gene matches. Germline assignment: CDR1 SGHRS and CDR2 YFSETQ. CDR3 loop: CASSLLASGFTDTQYF. The DNA of the CDR3 is TGCGCCAGCAGCTTGCTTGCTAGCGGGTTCACAGATACGCAGTATTTT.

As to this clonotype: A read error may be the cause here, since a much bigger clone is one base away. The gene calls are TRBV5-1 and TRBJ2-1; D unresolved. The CDR3 has 17 amino acids. The V gene's germline CDR1 is SGHRS and CDR2 YFSETQ. CDR3 in amino acids: CASSTTRGASSYNEPFF. CDR3 coding DNA: TGCGCCAGCAGCACCACTCGTGGCGCCAGTTCCTACAATGAGCCGTTCTTC.

In its sample, this clonotype was seen a few times. V and J are TRBV2 and TRBJ2-5; D gene uncertain. This CDR3 is built from 13 residues. Germline values: CDR1 SNHLY, CDR2 FYNNEI. V was clipped by 6 bases and J by 5 bases, with 13 bases between them. CDR3 sequence reads: CASSEEIRETQYF. The CDR3, as DNA: TGTGCCAGCAGCGAGGAGATAAGGGAGACCCAGTACTTC. Complete variable domain (other parts from reference TRBV2 and TRBJ2-5): EPEVTQTPSHQVTQMGQEVILRCVPISNHLYFYWYRQILGQKVEFLVSFYNNEISEKSEIFDDQFSVERPDGSNFTLKIRSTKLEDSAMYFCASSEEIRETQYFGPGTRLLVL.

Ten or more counts support this clonotype. The genes are TRBV5-1 and TRBJ1-4, with D uncertain. CDR1 SGHRS and CDR2 YFSETQ come from the germline V gene. Trimming pared 4 bases from V and 8 bases from J, leaving 15 bases between. The CDR3 is 14 residues long. Here the CDR3 reads CASSPDYGDEKLFF. The CDR3 bases are TGCGCCAGCAGCCCGGACTATGGAGACGAAAAACTGTTTTTT.

This clonotype showed up many times. The V gene is TRBV29-1, the J gene TRBJ2-3; TRBD2 is a possible D gene (6 bases). Trimming took off 3 bases at V and 4 bases at J, with 11 bases between the two ends. The CDR3 has 13 residues. Germline-derived CDR1 and CDR2 are SQVTM and ANQGSEA. This CDR3 reads CSVDTRRADTQYF. The CDR3, as DNA: TGCAGCGTTGATACTAGGAGGGCAGATACGCAGTATTTT.

The table lists this clonotype with a few counts. The chain recombines TRBV11-2 with TRBJ2-1, with D tentatively TRBD1 (5 bases). Trimming removed 6 bases at V and 5 bases at J, with 17 bases between. The length of the CDR3 is 15 residues. CDR1 is SGHAT, CDR2 FQNNGV, per germline. The CDR3 spells CASSPEGATNNEQFF. The CDR3 bases are TGTGCCAGCAGTCCCGAAGGGGCCACGAACAATGAGCAGTTCTTC.

Ten or more counts support this clonotype. This chain uses TRBV12-3 or TRBV12-4 with TRBJ1-1, with D unresolved. Trimming removed 4 bases at V and 1 base at J, with 7 bases between. There are 13 residues in the CDR3. CDR3 sequence: CASSSSQNTEAFF. The DNA of the CDR3 is TGTGCCAGCAGTTCATCACAGAACACTGAAGCTTTCTTT.

This clonotype was observed at least ten times. The CDR3 sequence is CASSLGQGLAEYYGYTF. CDR3 DNA sequence: TGTGCCAGCAGCTTGGGACAGGGTCTGGCCGAATACTATGGCTACACCTTC. The rearrangement uses TRBV7-9 and TRBJ1-2; TRBD1 matches 9 bases. Germline values: CDR1 SEHNR, CDR2 FQNEAQ (reference sequence). This CDR3 contains 17 residues. The V and J ends lost 3 bases and 3 bases, in that order; junction bases with no gene match: 11.

The rearrangement joins TRBV20-1 to TRBJ1-2, with D possibly matching TRBD1 (6 bases). Germline CDR1 reads DFQATT; CDR2 reads SNEGSKA (reference sequence). V shed 1 base and J shed 0 bases, with 9 bases lying between them. The CDR3 extends over 14 amino acids. The CDR3 protein is CSARGQGSNYGYTF. The CDR3 DNA reads TGCAGTGCTAGAGGCCAGGGGTCTAACTATGGCTACACCTTC.